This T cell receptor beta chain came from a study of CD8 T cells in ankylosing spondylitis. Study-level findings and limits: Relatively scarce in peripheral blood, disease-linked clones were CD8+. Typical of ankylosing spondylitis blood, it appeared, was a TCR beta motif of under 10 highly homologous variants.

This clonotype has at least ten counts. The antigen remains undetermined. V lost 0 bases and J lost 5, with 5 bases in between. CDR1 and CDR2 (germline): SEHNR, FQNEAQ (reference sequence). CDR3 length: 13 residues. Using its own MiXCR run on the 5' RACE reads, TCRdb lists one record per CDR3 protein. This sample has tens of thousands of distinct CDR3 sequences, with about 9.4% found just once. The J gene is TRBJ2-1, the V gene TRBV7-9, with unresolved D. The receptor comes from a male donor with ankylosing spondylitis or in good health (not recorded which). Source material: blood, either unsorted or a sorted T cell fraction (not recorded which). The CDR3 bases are TGTGCCAGCAGCTTAGCACCCAACAATGAGCAGTTCTTC. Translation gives CASSLAPNNEQFF.